This T cell receptor (beta chain) came from a study of sequential checkpoint blockade in melanoma. Background on the study: Patients were randomized 1:1 to nivolumab-then-ipilimumab or ipilimumab-then-nivolumab first-line. Both treatment sequences were followed by maintenance nivolumab.

Germline loops: CDR1 LNHNV, CDR2 YYDKDF (reference sequence). The V gene lost 6 bases and the J gene lost 2 bases, with 13 bases spanning the gap. This CDR3 contains 14 residues. Treatment noted: randomized to nivolumab then ipilimumab (arm A) or the reverse (arm B). DNA-damaging chemotherapy had not been given to any patient beforehand. Live CD3+CD8+ CD19− CD56− cells were sorted from PBMCs. Clones were sequenced by immunoSEQ multiplex PCR, and TCRdb holds only the in-frame ones, with some missing. Altogether approximately 21,000 clones are present, about four fifths being singletons, with the ten largest covering about 9.9%.

The clonotype was recovered from a human donor with melanoma. Material: CD8+ T cells sorted from blood (inferred from file names), obtained from a patient given nivolumab and ipilimumab in sequence. This chain connects TRBV15 to TRBJ1-2; perhaps TRBD1 as D (6 bases). CDR3 nucleotides: TGTGCCACCAGAGGAGCAGGGGAAAACTATGGCTACACCTTC. Encoded protein: CATRGAGENYGYTF.